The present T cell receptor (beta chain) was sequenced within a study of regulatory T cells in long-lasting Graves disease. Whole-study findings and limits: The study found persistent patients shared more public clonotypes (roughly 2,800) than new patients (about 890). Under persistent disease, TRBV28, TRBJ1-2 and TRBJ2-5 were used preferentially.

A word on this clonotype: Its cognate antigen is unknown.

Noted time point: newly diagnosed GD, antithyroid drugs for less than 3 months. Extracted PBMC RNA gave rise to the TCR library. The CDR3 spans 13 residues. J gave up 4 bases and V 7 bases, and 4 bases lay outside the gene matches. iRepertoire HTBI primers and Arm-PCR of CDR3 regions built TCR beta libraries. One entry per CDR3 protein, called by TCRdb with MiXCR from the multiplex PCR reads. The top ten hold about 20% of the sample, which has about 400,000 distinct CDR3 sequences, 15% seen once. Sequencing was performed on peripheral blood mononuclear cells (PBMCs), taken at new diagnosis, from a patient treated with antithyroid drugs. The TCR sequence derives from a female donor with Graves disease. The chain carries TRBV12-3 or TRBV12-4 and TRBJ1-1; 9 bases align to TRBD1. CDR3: CASTDRGSTEAFF. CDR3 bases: TGTGCCAGCACGGACAGGGGAAGCACTGAAGCTTTCTTT.